These 17 T cell receptor beta chains were all obtained from the same sample, sequenced in a study of OX40 agonist ivuxolimab in advanced cancers. The protocol was immunoSEQ multiplex PCR, while the TCRdb copy is restricted to in-frame clones and leaves out a portion. The data show around 53,000 clones, less than 90% seen once. The sequences come from CD4+ or CD8+ T cells sorted from blood, collected in a trial of the OX40 agonist ivuxolimab. These receptors all come from an adult with an advanced solid tumor such as melanoma, head and neck, liver or kidney cancer.

This clone is a singleton in its sample. The chain couples TRBV4-2 to TRBJ2-5; 9 positions agree with TRBD2. Unmatched junction bases numbered 16, after V lost 3 bases and J lost 5 bases. Germline CDR1 and CDR2: LGHNA and YNFKEQ. CDR3 length: 18 residues. CDR3 region: CASSHPLGSGGLKETQYF. The CDR3 DNA follows: TGTGCCAGCAGCCACCCTCTGGGTAGCGGGGGCCTGAAGGAGACCCAGTACTTC.

The chain joins TRBV15 to TRBJ2-1; D gene unclear. Trimming took off 5 bases at V and 5 bases at J, with 13 bases between the two ends. This CDR3 has 14 amino acids. Germline-derived CDR1 and CDR2 are LNHNV and YYDKDF (reference sequence). The CDR3 DNA is TGTGCCACCAGCGGTTTAGCAGCAGACAATGAGCAGTTCTTC. This gives the protein CATSGLAADNEQFF.

The chain couples TRBV7-9 to TRBJ1-2; 8 positions agree with TRBD1. Looked up from germline, CDR1 is SEHNR and CDR2 is FQNEAQ (reference sequence). The CDR3 is 13 residues long. V was pared by 5 bases and J by 10 bases, with 9 bases of the junction left unmatched. CDR3 sequence: CASSGTGAATYTF. CDR3 nucleotides: TGTGCCAGCAGCGGGACAGGCGCGGCTACCTACACCTTC.

J is TRBJ2-7 and V is TRBV18, with D possibly TRBD1 on 5 matching bases. The CDR3 is 13 residues long. Between the trimmed V and J ends, which lost 2 bases and 6 bases, there was a span of 11 bases. Germline CDR1 is KGHSH and CDR2 is LQKENI. CDR3 protein: CASSPSSRAEQYF. CDR3 DNA sequence: TGTGCCAGCTCACCAAGTAGCAGGGCCGAGCAGTACTTC. The whole variable domain, remainder taken from reference TRBV18 and TRBJ2-7, is NAGVMQNPRHLVRRRGQEARLRCSPMKGHSHVYWYRQLPEEGLKFMVYLQKENIIDESGMPKERFSAEFPKEGPSILRIQQVVRGDSAAYFCASSPSSRAEQYFGPGTRLTVT.

J is TRBJ2-5 and V is TRBV19; TRBD1 matches at 10 bases. After removal of 6 bases from V and 5 bases from J, the junction contained 6 bases not matched to a gene. Germline CDR1 LNHDA, CDR2 SQIVND (reference sequence). This CDR3 spans 14 amino acids. CDR3 in amino acids: CASRGTGDSETQYF. As DNA, the CDR3 is TGTGCCAGTAGGGGGACAGGGGACTCGGAGACCCAGTACTTC.

The J gene is TRBJ2-1, the V gene TRBV5-5; TRBD2 agrees at 12 bases. Germline loops: CDR1 SGHKS, CDR2 YYEKEE (reference sequence). This CDR3 is 16 amino acids long. V lost 4 bases, J lost 7 bases, and 9 bases stayed unmatched. The CDR3 bases are TGTGCCAGCAGCCGACTAGCGGGAGCTGGGGTTAATGAGCAGTTCTTC. This gives the protein CASSRLAGAGVNEQFF.

This rearrangement joins TRBV19 to TRBJ2-7; 10 nucleotides align to TRBD2. Looked up from germline, CDR1 is LNHDA and CDR2 is SQIVND (reference sequence). V lost 6 bases to trimming and J lost 0 bases; unmatched junction nucleotides: 5. The length of the CDR3 is 15 residues. Here the CDR3 reads CASSPLAGTSYEQYF. CDR3 bases: TGTGCCAGTAGCCCACTAGCGGGGACCTCCTACGAGCAGTACTTC.

The CDR3 region is CASSIGGTDPGNTIYF. The CDR3 DNA follows: TGTGCCAGTAGTATAGGAGGGACGGACCCGGGGAACACCATATATTTT. This chain joins TRBV19 and TRBJ1-3, with a weak D call TRBD1 (5 bases). CDR1 is LNHDA, CDR2 SQIVND, per germline (reference sequence). The CDR3 spans 16 residues. Trimming left V 1 base short and J 7 bases short, with 17 bases between.

This chain links TRBV30 with TRBJ2-3; unclear D gene. This CDR3 region has 11 residues. The V end lost 3 bases, the J end lost 3 bases, and 4 bases lay between the germline ends. CDR1 GTSNPN and CDR2 SVGIG come from the germline V gene (reference sequence). The CDR3 loop reads CAWSGTDTQYF. The CDR3 nucleotides read TGTGCCTGGAGCGGGACAGATACGCAGTATTTT.

The chain recombines TRBV7-8 with TRBJ2-7; D unclear. Trimming removed 4 bases from V and 3 bases from J, with 4 bases in between. The CDR3 loop spans 11 amino acids. Looked up from germline, CDR1 is SGHVS and CDR2 is FQNEAQ. The CDR3 bases are TGTGCCAGCAGCTCCCACTACGAGCAGTACTTC. Its protein is CASSSHYEQYF.

About this clone itself: Germline and junction disagree at one end, which may indicate a read error. This chain connects TRBV19 to TRBJ1-1; 12 nucleotides agree with TRBD1. This CDR3 comprises 14 residues. The germline CDR1 and CDR2 sequences are LNHDA and SQIVND (reference sequence). DNA for the CDR3: TGTGCCAGTAGTATGATGGGACAGGGGGCTGACGCTTTCTTT. Amino acid sequence: CASSMMGQGADAFF. Variable domain in full (rest from reference TRBV19 and TRBJ1-1): DGGITQSPKYLFRKEGQNVTLSCEQNLNHDAMYWYRQDPGQGLRLIYYSQIVNDFQKGDIAEGYSVSREKKESFPLTVTSAQKNPTAFYLCASSMMGQGADAFFGQGTRLTVV.

The chain has TRBV4-2 and TRBJ1-2, with no clear D. The V end was cut by 0 bases, the J end by 9 bases, with 8 bases between. Germline CDR1 and CDR2: LGHNA and YNFKEQ. The CDR3 covers 12 residues. The chain's CDR3 is CASSQEAGRYTF. CDR3 in DNA: TGTGCCAGCAGCCAAGAGGCAGGCCGCTACACCTTC.

The J gene is TRBJ2-3, the V gene TRBV12-5; weak D call: TRBD1 (7 bases). Trimming cost V 0 bases and J 2 bases, with 21 bases left between them. This CDR3 spans 19 amino acids. Germline assignment: CDR1 LGHNT and CDR2 FRNRAP. The DNA for the CDR3 is TGTGCTAGTGGTTTGGTACGGGGGACAGACAACCTCGACACAGATACGCAGTATTTT. It yields the protein CASGLVRGTDNLDTDTQYF.

This chain uses TRBV6-5 with TRBJ1-2, with 7 bases lining up with TRBD1. The germline V gene encodes CDR1 MNHEY and CDR2 SVGAGI. V shed 6 bases, J shed 5 bases, and the junction held 6 bases outside the gene matches. The length of the CDR3 is 13 residues. In nucleotides, the CDR3 is TGTGCCAGCAGCCGGGACAGAAAGTATGGCTACACCTTC. This sequence encodes CASSRDRKYGYTF.

V gene TRBV11-1 combines with J gene TRBJ2-2; unclear D gene. Germline-derived CDR1 and CDR2 are SGHAT and FQDESV (reference sequence). V was trimmed by 5 bases and J by 0 bases, leaving 7 bases between them. This CDR3 region has 14 residues. CDR3 protein: CASSAKTNTGELFF. Here the CDR3 DNA reads TGTGCCAGCAGCGCCAAAACGAACACCGGGGAGCTGTTTTTT.

This chain uses TRBV7-8 with TRBJ1-5, with D unresolved. Trimming pared 5 bases from V and 3 bases from J, leaving 20 bases between. Germline values: CDR1 SGHVS, CDR2 FQNEAQ. The CDR3 length is 17 residues. The CDR3 coding sequence is TGTGCCAGCAGCCACACCCCCCCAAAGGGTAACAATCAGCCCCAGCATTTT. As protein: CASSHTPPKGNNQPQHF. Full variable domain (rest looked up from reference TRBV7-8 and TRBJ1-5): GAGVSQSPRYKVAKRGQDVALRCDPISGHVSLFWYQQALGQGPEFLTYFQNEAQLDKSGLPSDRFFAERPEGSVSTLKIQRTQQEDSAVYLCASSHTPPKGNNQPQHFGDGTRLSIL.

V and J are TRBV5-4 and TRBJ1-2, with no clear D. This CDR3 region has 15 residues. Germline V lookup: CDR1 SGHNT, CDR2 YYREEE (reference sequence). Trimming pared 4 bases from V and 4 bases from J, leaving 17 bases between. As DNA, the CDR3 is TGTGCCAGCAGCCCTGAAGGGAGTAAAGGCTATGGCTACACCTTC. It codes for CASSPEGSKGYGYTF.